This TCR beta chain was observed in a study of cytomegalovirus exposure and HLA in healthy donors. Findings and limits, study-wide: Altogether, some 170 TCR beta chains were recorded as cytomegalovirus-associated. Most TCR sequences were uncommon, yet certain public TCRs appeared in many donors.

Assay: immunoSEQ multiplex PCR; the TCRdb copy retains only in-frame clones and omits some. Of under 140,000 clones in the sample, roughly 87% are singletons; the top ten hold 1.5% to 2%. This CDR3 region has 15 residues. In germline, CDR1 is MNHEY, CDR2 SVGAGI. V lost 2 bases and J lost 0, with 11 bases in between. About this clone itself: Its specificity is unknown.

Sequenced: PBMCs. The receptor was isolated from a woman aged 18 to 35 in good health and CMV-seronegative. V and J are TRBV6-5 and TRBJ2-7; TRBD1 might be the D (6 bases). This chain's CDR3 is CASSYTQGSSYEQYF. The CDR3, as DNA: TGTGCCAGCAGTTACACACAGGGAAGCTCCTACGAGCAGTACTTC.